This T cell receptor (beta chain) was captured by sequencing in a study of T cell changes during pregnancy in multiple sclerosis. Sequenced by immunoSEQ multiplex PCR; TCRdb stores in-frame clones only, minus some. There are more than 30,000 clones in the sample; approximately 90% occur only once, and roughly 0.37% lies in the top ten. The germline V gene has CDR1 SNHLY and CDR2 FYNNEI. V lost 6 bases and J lost 0; bases outside the gene matches: 5. CDR3 length equals 14 residues. The sample was CD4+ T cells from peripheral blood mononuclear cells, taken in the third trimester of pregnancy. The gene calls are TRBV2 and TRBJ2-7; TRBD1 agrees at 7 bases. The sequence was obtained from a female donor in good health, enrolled as a control in a pregnancy study. The CDR3 spells CASRDRVTSYEQYF. The DNA for the CDR3 is TGTGCCAGCAGAGACAGGGTAACCTCCTACGAGCAGTACTTC.